The next 22 T cell receptor beta chains were all read from a single sample in a study of T cells after yellow fever vaccination. TCRdb recomputed calls from the 5' RACE reads with MiXCR, one row per CDR3 protein. The sample lists roughly 300,000 distinct CDR3 sequences, around 6.8% seen once, with 15% to 20% in the top ten. The sample consisted of PBMCs, taken around 45 days after the first yellow fever vaccination. Receptors originate from a man between 18 and 29 years old who received the YFV17D yellow fever vaccine.

The rearrangement joins TRBV20-1 to TRBJ2-7; a weak D match, TRBD2 (5 bases). Germline CDR1 is DFQATT and CDR2 is SNEGSKA (reference sequence). V was trimmed by 6 bases and J by 3 bases, leaving 18 bases between them. The CDR3 sequence is 14 residues long. The CDR3 loop is CSATSASRNYEQYV. As DNA, the CDR3 is TGCAGTGCCACCTCGGCTAGCAGAAACTACGAGCAGTACGTC.

This clonotype appeared a few times. The chain combines TRBV5-4 with TRBJ2-7; D not resolved. Germline V gene lookup returns CDR1 SGHNT and CDR2 YYREEE (reference sequence). This CDR3 contains 14 residues. The V end was cut by 4 bases, the J end by 0 bases, with 11 bases between. CDR3 amino acids: CASSPRDGSYEQYV. CDR3 DNA: TGTGCCAGCAGCCCCCGTGACGGCTCCTACGAGCAGTACGTC.

The sample holds a few counts of this clonotype. V and J are TRBV18 and TRBJ2-7; the D gene is possibly TRBD1 (6 bases). V was shortened by 8 bases and J by 7 bases, with 24 bases between the two germline ends. CDR3 length: 15 residues. Germline CDR1 reads KGHSH; CDR2 reads LQKENI. CDR3 residues: CASKPQGGTSREQYF. The CDR3 DNA follows: TGTGCCAGCAAACCACAGGGCGGAACTTCTCGGGAGCAGTACTTC. Full variable domain (outside the CDR3, taken from reference TRBV18 and TRBJ2-7): NAGVMQNPRHLVRRRGQEARLRCSPMKGHSHVYWYRQLPEEGLKFMVYLQKENIIDESGMPKERFSAEFPKEGPSILRIQQVVRGDSAAYFCASKPQGGTSREQYFGPGTRLTVT.

This clonotype appeared many times. V gene TRBV5-1 combines with J gene TRBJ2-2; D is perhaps TRBD1 (6 bases). Germline V lookup: CDR1 SGHRS, CDR2 YFSETQ. CDR3 length: 15 residues. Trimming removed 4 bases from V and 4 bases from J, with 14 bases in between. The DNA of the CDR3 is TGCGCCAGCAGCCCCGGGGACACTGGCACCGGGGAGCTGTTTTTT. Protein sequence: CASSPGDTGTGELFF.

This chain connects TRBV5-4 to TRBJ2-7; D call uncertain. V lost 2 bases and J 2 bases, leaving 5 bases between the germline ends. Germline CDR1 is SGHNT and CDR2 is YYREEE (reference sequence). This CDR3 is 12 amino acids long. CDR3 sequence reads: CASSLYPYEQYV. The DNA for the CDR3 is TGTGCCAGCAGCTTATACCCCTACGAGCAGTACGTC.

This clonotype was seen repeatedly, ten times or more. This chain links TRBV14 with TRBJ2-2; D unresolved. V lost 1 base, J lost 1 base, and 10 bases lay in between. The CDR3 consists of 16 residues. In germline, CDR1 is SGHDN, CDR2 FVKESK. The CDR3 nucleotides read TGTGCCAGCAGCCAAGGCAGTAGCTGGAACACCGGGGAGCTGTTTTTT. It specifies CASSQGSSWNTGELFF.

This clonotype was picked up a small number of times. The chain links TRBV18 to TRBJ1-1; unclear D gene. CDR1 is KGHSH and CDR2 is LQKENI in the germline V gene. The germline V and J ends were trimmed by 5 bases and 12 bases, with 19 bases remaining between them. The CDR3 has 13 residues. The CDR3 nucleotides are TGTGCCAGCTCAACGGGCCCCGGGATGACAACTTTCTTT. It translates to CASSTGPGMTTFF.

CDR3: CASRTGGSADTQYF. CDR3 DNA sequence: TGTGCCAGCAGAACAGGGGGGAGTGCAGATACGCAGTATTTT. The V gene is TRBV12-3 or TRBV12-4, the J gene TRBJ2-3; the match to TRBD1 covers 8 bases. The CDR3 is 14 amino acids. With 6 bases clipped from V and 4 bases from J, the junction kept 6 bases outside the gene matches.

This clonotype came up a few times. This chain joins TRBV7-2 and TRBJ2-7; 9 nucleotides agree with TRBD1. Germline-derived CDR1 and CDR2 are SGHTA and FQGNSA. The CDR3 is 15 residues long. V dropped 4 bases and J dropped 3; count of bases not matched to a gene: 7. DNA of the CDR3: TGTGCCAGCAGCTCTACCGGGACAGGGCACTACGAGCAGTACTTC. Its translation is CASSSTGTGHYEQYF.

This chain uses TRBV5-6 with TRBJ2-3; D uncertain. CDR1 and CDR2 from the germline V gene are SGHDT and YYEEEE. V dropped 6 bases and J dropped 1 base, with 9 bases sitting between them. The CDR3 loop spans 13 amino acids. The DNA of the CDR3 is TGTGCCAGCAACCAGCGTGGCACAGATACGCAGTATTTT. Translation gives CASNQRGTDTQYF.

The chain couples TRBV12-3 or TRBV12-4 to TRBJ2-1, with D unclear. This CDR3 contains 15 residues. Trimming removed 3 bases at V and 0 bases at J, with 9 bases between. The DNA of the CDR3 is TGTGCCAGCAGTTTCGATCGGAGCTCCTACAATGAGCAGTTCTTC. This translates into CASSFDRSSYNEQFF.

In its sample, this clonotype was seen a few times. V is TRBV9 and J is TRBJ1-4; no firm D call. CDR3 length: 15 amino acids. The germline V and J ends were trimmed by 0 bases and 8 bases, with 14 bases remaining between them. The germline V gene has CDR1 SGDLS and CDR2 YYNGEE. CDR3 sequence (DNA): TGTGCCAGCAGCGTAGATGGTGGTGGTGGCGAAAAACTGTTTTTT. It codes for CASSVDGGGGEKLFF.

This clonotype was recorded a few times. The V gene is TRBV4-2, the J gene TRBJ1-5; possibly TRBD1 for D (5 bases). V shed 4 bases and J shed 6 bases, with 10 bases lying between them. The CDR3 runs to 13 residues. The germline V gene encodes CDR1 LGHNA and CDR2 YNFKEQ. CDR3 residues: CASSPRDGQPQHF. The CDR3 coding sequence is TGTGCCAGCAGCCCGCGGGACGGTCAGCCCCAGCATTTT.

The chain couples TRBV5-1 to TRBJ1-1; D might be TRBD1 (6 bases). Germline CDR1 reads SGHRS; CDR2 reads YFSETQ. With 3 bases removed from V and 7 bases from J, the gap between germline ends came to 16 bases. The CDR3 runs 14 residues. The CDR3 loop is CASSWGGALHEAFF. The CDR3 bases are TGCGCCAGCAGCTGGGGGGGGGCCCTACATGAAGCTTTCTTT. Drawing the rest from reference TRBV5-1 and TRBJ1-1, the complete variable domain is KAGVTQTPRYLIKTRGQQVTLSCSPISGHRSVSWYQQTPGQGLQFLFEYFSETQRNKGNFPGRFSGRQFSNSRSEMNVSTLELGDSALYLCASSWGGALHEAFFGQGTRLTVV.

This clonotype was found a few times. The rearrangement links TRBV27 to TRBJ1-6; D is possibly TRBD1 (5 bases). The CDR3 extends over 16 amino acids. Germline-derived CDR1 and CDR2 are MNHEY and SMNVEV (reference sequence). The V and J ends lost 5 bases and 4 bases respectively, with 15 bases between them. DNA of the CDR3: TGTGCCAGCAGTGCCCCGATGGGACTGTATAATTCACCCCTCCACTTT. This encodes CASSAPMGLYNSPLHF.

This clonotype was seen more than once but under ten times. V usage is TRBV21-1 and J usage is TRBJ2-5; the D call TRBD1 from the table was never checked on the DNA. TRBV21-1 is a pseudogene. The CDR3 is made up of 18 amino acids. In DNA, the CDR3 is TGTGCCAGCAGCAGGACAGGGGGCGTCGGGGTTAGCCAAGAGACCCAGTACTTC. The encoded protein is CASSRTGGVGVSQETQYF.

The sample holds many counts of this clonotype. The chain joins TRBV10-3 to TRBJ2-5, with D possibly being TRBD1 (7 bases). In germline, CDR1 is ENHRY, CDR2 SYGVKD. V lost 7 bases and J lost 5, with 14 bases in between. The CDR3 runs to 13 residues. The DNA for the CDR3 is TGTGCCATCAAGGTCGCAGGGGGGGAGACCCAGTACTTC. Its protein is CAIKVAGGETQYF.

This clonotype was detected ten times or more. The chain has TRBV5-1 and TRBJ1-1; weak D call: TRBD1 (6 bases). With 1 base removed from V and 5 bases from J, the gap between germline ends came to 15 bases. Germline CDR1 and CDR2: SGHRS and YFSETQ. The CDR3 is 15 residues long. CDR3 residues: CASSLNGGSETEAFF. The CDR3 nucleotides are TGCGCCAGCAGCTTGAATGGGGGCTCAGAAACTGAAGCTTTCTTT.

The table lists this clonotype with many counts. The chain employs TRBV12-3 or TRBV12-4 and TRBJ1-2; 8 nucleotides agree with TRBD1. J gave up 8 bases and V 4 bases, and 9 bases lay outside the gene matches. There are 14 residues in the CDR3. The CDR3 loop reads CASSSRTGSDGYTF. As DNA, the CDR3 is TGTGCCAGCAGTTCTCGGACAGGGAGTGACGGCTACACCTTC.

This clonotype has just a few counts. The V gene is TRBV4-3, the J gene TRBJ1-3; D remains unclear. The ends were cut back, 2 bases at V and 2 bases at J, with 16 bases in the middle. This CDR3 is built from 17 residues. CDR1 and CDR2 (germline): LGHNA, YSLEER. CDR3 DNA sequence: TGCGCCAGCAGCCAATCAGTCACGGGCGGGGCTGGAAACACCATATATTTT. This sequence encodes CASSQSVTGGAGNTIYF.

This rearrangement joins TRBV11-1 to TRBJ2-7, with 12 bases aligning to TRBD1. With V trimmed by 4 bases and J by 2 bases, 3 bases remained unmatched. Germline V gene data show CDR1 as SGHAT and CDR2 as FQDESV (reference sequence). The CDR3 loop spans 15 amino acids. CDR3 DNA: TGTGCCAGCAGCTACCGGGACAGGGGGCCCTACGAGCAGTACGTC. Translated: CASSYRDRGPYEQYV.

This clonotype was observed many times. The CDR3 sequence: CASSLPRRGGTDTQYF. The CDR3 DNA reads as TGTGCCAGCAGCCTGCCAAGGCGGGGGGGGACAGATACGCAGTATTTT. The chain combines TRBV4-2 with TRBJ2-3; TRBD2 matches at 9 bases. Looked up from germline, CDR1 is LGHNA and CDR2 is YNFKEQ. This CDR3 has 16 amino acids. Trimming removed 4 bases from V and 3 bases from J; junction bases left unmatched: 8.